Sequencing of this TCR beta chain was carried out in a study of T cells in Graves' hyperthyroidism and ophthalmopathy. The PBMCs studied were ones that came from 8.5 to 10 ml fresh peripheral blood. TCR beta CDR3 regions were amplified from RNA. The TCR CDR3 was amplified in a first-round RT-PCR using the HTBI primer set. TCRdb reanalysed the multiplex PCR reads using MiXCR and keeps one entry per CDR3 protein. The sample has hundreds of thousands of distinct CDR3 sequences, roughly 37% seen once. The specimen was blood. This clonotype originated in a young man with Graves' hyperthyroidism.

The CDR3 region has the DNA TGCGCCAGCAGCCCCCCTGGACAGGGATGGGGAAACACCATATATTTT. Its translation is CASSPPGQGWGNTIYF. The rearrangement uses TRBV4-3 and TRBJ1-3; 8 bases align to TRBD1. V lost 4 bases and J lost 4; bases outside the gene matches: 9. Germline lookup yields CDR1 LGHNA and CDR2 YSLEER. The CDR3 spans 16 residues.